This T cell receptor (beta chain) is from a study of glioma-infiltrating T cells. Germline V gene lookup returns CDR1 SNHLY and CDR2 FYNNEI. The CDR3 is made up of 16 amino acids. With 6 bases removed from V and 4 bases from J, the gap between germline ends came to 20 bases. The iRepertoire nested amplicon-rescue multiplex PCR amplified TCR alpha and beta CDR3s from RNA. TCRdb independently ran MiXCR on the multiplex PCR reads; one entry per CDR3 protein. The profile covers some 22,000 distinct CDR3 sequences, with approximately 23% appearing a single time and roughly 14% taken by the ten largest. Sequencing was carried out using glioma tissue, nonneoplastic brain tissue, or PBMCs (not recorded which). This TCR derives from a human donor with low-grade glioma or glioblastoma, undergoing nonglioma brain surgery, or in good health (not recorded which). V is TRBV2 and J is TRBJ2-3; D assignment may be TRBD1 or TRBD2 (6 bases each). The CDR3 spells CASRPLRGKGADTQYF. CDR3 DNA sequence: TGTGCCAGCAGACCCTTGCGGGGAAAGGGGGCAGATACGCAGTATTTT.